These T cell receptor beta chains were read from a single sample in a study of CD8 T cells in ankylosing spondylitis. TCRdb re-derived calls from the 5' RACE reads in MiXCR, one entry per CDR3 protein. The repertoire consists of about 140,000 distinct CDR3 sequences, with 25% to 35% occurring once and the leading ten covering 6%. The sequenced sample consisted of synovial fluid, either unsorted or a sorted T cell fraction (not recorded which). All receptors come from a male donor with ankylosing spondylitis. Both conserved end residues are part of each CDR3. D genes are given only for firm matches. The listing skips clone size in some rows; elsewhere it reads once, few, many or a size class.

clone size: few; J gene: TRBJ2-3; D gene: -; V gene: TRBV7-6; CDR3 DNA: TGTGCCAGCAGCTTACCTTCGGGCGGGCCTAGCACAGATACGCAGTATTTT; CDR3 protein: CASSLPSGGPSTDTQYF
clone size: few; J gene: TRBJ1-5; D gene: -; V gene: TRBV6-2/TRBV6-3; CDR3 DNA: TGTGCCAGCAGTACAGGGAGAGAGGGTCAGCCCCAGCATTTT; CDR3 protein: CASSTGREGQPQHF
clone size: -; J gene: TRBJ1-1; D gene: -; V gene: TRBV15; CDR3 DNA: TGTGCCACCAGCAGAGTGAGGAGGACTGAAGCTTTCTTT; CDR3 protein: CATSRVRRTEAFF
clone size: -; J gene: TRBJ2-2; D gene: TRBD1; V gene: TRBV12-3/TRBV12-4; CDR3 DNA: TGTGCCAGCAGTTTGGCAGGGGGCACGACCGGGGAGCTGTTTTTT; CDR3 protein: CASSLAGGTTGELFF
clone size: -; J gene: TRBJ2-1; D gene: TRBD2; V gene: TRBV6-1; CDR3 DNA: TGTGCCAGCAGTGAAACACCAGGAGCGGGAGCTGATGAGCAGTTCTTC; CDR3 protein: CASSETPGAGADEQFF
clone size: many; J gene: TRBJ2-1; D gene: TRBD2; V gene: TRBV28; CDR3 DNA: TGTGCCAGCAGACCGACTAGCGGGGGGTACAATGAGCAGTTCTTC; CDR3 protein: CASRPTSGGYNEQFF
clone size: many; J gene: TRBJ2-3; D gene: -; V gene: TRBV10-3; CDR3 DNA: TGTGCCATCAGTGGGGGTACAGATACGCAGTATTTT; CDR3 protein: CAISGGTDTQYF
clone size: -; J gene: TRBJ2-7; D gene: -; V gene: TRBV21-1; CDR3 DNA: TGTGCCAGCAGCGCCGGGGCCCCTACTAGCGGGAGTTTGTACGAGCAGTACTTC; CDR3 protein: CASSAGAPTSGSLYEQYF
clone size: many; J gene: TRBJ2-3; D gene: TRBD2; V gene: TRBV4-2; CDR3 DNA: TGTGCCAGCAGCCAGTCCCTAGCGGGAGGGACAGATACGCAGTATTTT; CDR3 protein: CASSQSLAGGTDTQYF
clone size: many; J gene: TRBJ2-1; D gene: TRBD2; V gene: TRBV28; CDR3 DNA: TGTGCCAGCAGTCTTTCGACTAGCGGGAGGGGTGAGCAGTTCTTC; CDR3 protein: CASSLSTSGRGEQFF
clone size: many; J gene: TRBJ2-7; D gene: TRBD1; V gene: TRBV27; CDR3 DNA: TGTGCCAGCAAAAGGACAGGGGGAATGTACGAGCAGTACTTC; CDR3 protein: CASKRTGGMYEQYF
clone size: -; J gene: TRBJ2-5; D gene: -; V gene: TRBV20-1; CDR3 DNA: TGCAGTGCTAGTGCGTCGGAGACCCAGTACTTC; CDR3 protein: CSASASETQYF
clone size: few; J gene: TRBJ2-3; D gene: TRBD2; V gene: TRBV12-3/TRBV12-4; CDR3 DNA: TGTGCCAGCAGCCCCTTGAGCGGGAGTGGATTTGATACGCAGTATTTT; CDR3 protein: CASSPLSGSGFDTQYF
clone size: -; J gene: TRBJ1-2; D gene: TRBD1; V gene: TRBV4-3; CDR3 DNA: TGCGCCAGCAGAGGACAGGGAGACTATGGCTACACCTTC; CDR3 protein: CASRGQGDYGYTF
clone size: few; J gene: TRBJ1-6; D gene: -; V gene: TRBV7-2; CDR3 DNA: TGTGCCAGCAGCCCAGCCAATTCACCCCTCCACTTT; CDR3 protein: CASSPANSPLHF
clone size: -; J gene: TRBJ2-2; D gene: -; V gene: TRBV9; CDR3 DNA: TGTGCCAGCAGCGTAGGGGGCAGCAGGAACACCGGGGAGCTGTTTTTT; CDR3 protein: CASSVGGSRNTGELFF
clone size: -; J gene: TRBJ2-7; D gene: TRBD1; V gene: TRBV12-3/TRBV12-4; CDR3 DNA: TGTGCCAGCAGTTTTCTGACAGGGACCCGAAGCTCCTACGAGCAGTACTTC; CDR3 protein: CASSFLTGTRSSYEQYF
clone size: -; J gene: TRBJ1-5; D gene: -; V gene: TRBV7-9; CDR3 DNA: TGTGCCAGCAGCTTAGATACCCCCGGGCCCCAGCATTTT; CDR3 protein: CASSLDTPGPQHF
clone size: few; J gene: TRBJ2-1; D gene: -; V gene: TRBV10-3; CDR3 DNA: TGTGCCATCAGTGCAGCCTTGAATGAGCAGTTCTTC; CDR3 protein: CAISAALNEQFF
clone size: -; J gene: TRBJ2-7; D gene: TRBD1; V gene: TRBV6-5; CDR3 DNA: TGTGCCAGCAGTTACACCCAGGGGGCGTTCGAGCAGTACTTC; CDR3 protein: CASSYTQGAFEQYF
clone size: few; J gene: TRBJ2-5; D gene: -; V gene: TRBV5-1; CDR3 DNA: TGCGCCAGCAGCTTGGAGGGGGTGGAAGAGACCCAGTACTTC; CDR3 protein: CASSLEGVEETQYF
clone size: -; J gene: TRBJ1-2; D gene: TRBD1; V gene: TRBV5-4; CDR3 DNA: TGTGCCAGCAGCTTGACTACAGGGGGCGCGGCTGGCTACACCTTC; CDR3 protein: CASSLTTGGAAGYTF
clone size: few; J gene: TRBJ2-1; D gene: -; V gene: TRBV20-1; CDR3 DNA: TGCAGTGCTCGTGGGACATCCTATAACAATGAGCAGTTCTTC; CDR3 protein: CSARGTSYNNEQFF
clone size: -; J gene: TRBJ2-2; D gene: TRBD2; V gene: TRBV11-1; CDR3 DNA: TGTGCCAGCAGCCCCGCTGCCTTAGCGGGTACTTCGAACACCGGGGAGCTGTTTTTT; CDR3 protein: CASSPAALAGTSNTGELFF
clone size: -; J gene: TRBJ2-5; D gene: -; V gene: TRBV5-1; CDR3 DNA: TGCGCCAGCGGACGGGGGGCAGGGCAAGAGACCCAGTACTTC; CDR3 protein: CASGRGAGQETQYF
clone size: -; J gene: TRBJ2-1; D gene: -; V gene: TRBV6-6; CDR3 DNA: TGTGCCAGCAGCCCCGTGGACAATGAGCAGTTCTTC; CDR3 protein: CASSPVDNEQFF
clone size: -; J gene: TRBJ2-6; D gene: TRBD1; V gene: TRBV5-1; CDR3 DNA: TGCGCCAGCAGCACGGGACAGGATGGGTGGGCCAACGTCCTGACTTTC; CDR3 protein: CASSTGQDGWANVLTF
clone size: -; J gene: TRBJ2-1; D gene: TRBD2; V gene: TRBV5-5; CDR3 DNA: TGTGCCAGCAGCCGAGCCGGGACTAAACTGTACAATGAGCAGTTCTTC; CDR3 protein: CASSRAGTKLYNEQFF
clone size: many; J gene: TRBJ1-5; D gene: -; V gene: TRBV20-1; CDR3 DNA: TGCAGTGCTAGAGACGGGGGTGGCAATCAGCCCCAGCATTTT; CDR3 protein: CSARDGGGNQPQHF
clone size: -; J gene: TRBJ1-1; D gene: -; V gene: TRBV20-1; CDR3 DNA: TGCAGTGCTAGGCCGACGGGGACTGAAGCTTTCTTT; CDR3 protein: CSARPTGTEAFF
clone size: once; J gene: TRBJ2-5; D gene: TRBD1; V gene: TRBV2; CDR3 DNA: TGTGCCAGCAGGGACAGGGAGGAGACCCAGTACTTC; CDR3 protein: CASRDREETQYF
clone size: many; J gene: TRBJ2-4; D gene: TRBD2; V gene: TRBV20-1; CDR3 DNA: TGCAGTGCTAGCCCGGGAGGGGGAGCCAAAAACATTCAGTACTTC; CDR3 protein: CSASPGGGAKNIQYF
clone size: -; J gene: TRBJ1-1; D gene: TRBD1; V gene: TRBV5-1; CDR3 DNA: TGCGCCAGCAGCCCAATCGTACAGGGGGGGAACACTGAAGCTTTCTTT; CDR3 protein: CASSPIVQGGNTEAFF
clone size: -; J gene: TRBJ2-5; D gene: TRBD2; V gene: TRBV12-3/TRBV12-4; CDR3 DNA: TGTGCCAGCAGAAGACGGACTAGCGGGAGAGGAGTGGAGACCCAGTACTTC; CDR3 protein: CASRRRTSGRGVETQYF
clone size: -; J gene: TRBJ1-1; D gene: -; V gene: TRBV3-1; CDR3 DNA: TGTGCCAGCAGCCGTACCGGGACACGGAAGCCAAGGGCTTTCTTT; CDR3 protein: CASSRTGTRKPRAFF
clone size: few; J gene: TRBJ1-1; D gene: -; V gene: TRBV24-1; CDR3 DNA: TGTGCCACCAGTCAGGGACCAAACACTGAAGCTTTCTTT; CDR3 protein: CATSQGPNTEAFF
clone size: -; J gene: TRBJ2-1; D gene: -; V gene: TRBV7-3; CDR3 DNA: TGTGCCAGCAGCCCGGACAGACGCTCCTACAATGAGCAGTTCTTC; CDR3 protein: CASSPDRRSYNEQFF
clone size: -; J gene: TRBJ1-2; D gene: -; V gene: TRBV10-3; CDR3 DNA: TGTGCCATCAGTGAGTCTGTAAGGCAAGGCTACACCTTC; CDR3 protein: CAISESVRQGYTF
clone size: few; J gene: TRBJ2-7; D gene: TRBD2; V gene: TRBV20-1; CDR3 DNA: TGCAGTGCTAGAGATGGGAGGGCTGCCTCCTACGAGCAGTACTTC; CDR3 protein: CSARDGRAASYEQYF
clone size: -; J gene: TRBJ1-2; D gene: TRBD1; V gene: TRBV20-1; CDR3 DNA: TGCAGTGCTTTGGACCCTCGGGGACAGGGGAGCGGCTACACCTTC; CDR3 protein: CSALDPRGQGSGYTF
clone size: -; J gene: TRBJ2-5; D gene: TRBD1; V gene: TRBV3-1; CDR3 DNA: TGTGCCAGCAGCCAAGAGGGACAGGGAAAAAAGACCCAGTACTTC; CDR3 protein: CASSQEGQGKKTQYF
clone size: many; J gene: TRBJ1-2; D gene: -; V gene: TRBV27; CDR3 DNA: TGTGCCAGCAGTTTGGCCCCGGGGTATGGCTACACCTTC; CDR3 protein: CASSLAPGYGYTF
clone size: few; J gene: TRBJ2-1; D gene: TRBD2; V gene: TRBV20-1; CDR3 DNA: TGCAGTGCTAAAGAGGATGGGCGGGGGGCCGGTGAGCAGTTCTTC; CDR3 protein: CSAKEDGRGAGEQFF
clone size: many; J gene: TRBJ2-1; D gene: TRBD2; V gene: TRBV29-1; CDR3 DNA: TGCAGCGTTGACTTCCCGGGACTAGCGGGAGTAGGTGAGCAGTTCTTC; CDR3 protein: CSVDFPGLAGVGEQFF
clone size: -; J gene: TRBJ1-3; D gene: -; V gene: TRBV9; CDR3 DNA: TGTGCCAGCAGCGTAGGTTCATCGGCGGGCTCTGGAAACACCATATATTTT; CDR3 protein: CASSVGSSAGSGNTIYF
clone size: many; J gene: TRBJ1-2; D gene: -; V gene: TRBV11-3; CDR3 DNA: TGTGCCAGCAGCTTAGAGGGCAGGGCGGGGAACTATGGCTACACCTTC; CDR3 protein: CASSLEGRAGNYGYTF
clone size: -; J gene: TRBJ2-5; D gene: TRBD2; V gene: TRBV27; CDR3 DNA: TGTGCCAGCAGACTAGCGGGGGGTAAAGAGACCCAGTACTTC; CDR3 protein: CASRLAGGKETQYF
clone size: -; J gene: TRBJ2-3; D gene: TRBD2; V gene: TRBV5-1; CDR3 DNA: TGCGCCAGCAAAGGGCTAGCGGGGGGAACAGATACGCAGTATTTT; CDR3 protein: CASKGLAGGTDTQYF
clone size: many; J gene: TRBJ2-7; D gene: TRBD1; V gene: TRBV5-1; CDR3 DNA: TGCGCCAGCAGGCCCGGGACAGGGACTTTATACGAGCAGTACTTC; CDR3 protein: CASRPGTGTLYEQYF
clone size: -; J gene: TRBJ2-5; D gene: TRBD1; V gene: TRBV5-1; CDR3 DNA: TGCGCCAGCAGCAGGAGACAGGGGGCCGGAGAGACCCAGTACTTC; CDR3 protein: CASSRRQGAGETQYF
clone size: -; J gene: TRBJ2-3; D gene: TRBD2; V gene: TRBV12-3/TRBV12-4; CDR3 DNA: TGTGCCAGCAGTTTCATCGCGGGAGGGAGCACAGATACGCAGTATTTT; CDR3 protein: CASSFIAGGSTDTQYF
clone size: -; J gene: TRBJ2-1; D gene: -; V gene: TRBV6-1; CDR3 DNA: TGTGCCAGCAACCCGACCCAAATCTCCTACAATGAGCAGTTCTTC; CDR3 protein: CASNPTQISYNEQFF
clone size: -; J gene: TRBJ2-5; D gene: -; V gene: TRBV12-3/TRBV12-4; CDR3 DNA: TGTGCCAGCAGTTCAGGGGGGAAGCAAGAGACCCAGTACTTC; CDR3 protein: CASSSGGKQETQYF
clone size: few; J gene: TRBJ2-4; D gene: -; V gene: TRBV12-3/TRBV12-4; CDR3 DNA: TGTGCCAGCAGTTTAGGAGGTGGGACTGGGAACATTCAGTACTTC; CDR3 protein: CASSLGGGTGNIQYF
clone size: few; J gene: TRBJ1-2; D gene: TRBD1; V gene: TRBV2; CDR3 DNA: TGTGCCAGCAGTCCGACGGGACAGGGGAACTATGGCTACACCTTC; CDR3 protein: CASSPTGQGNYGYTF
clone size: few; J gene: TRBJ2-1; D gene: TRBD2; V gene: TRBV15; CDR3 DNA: TGTGCCACCAGCAGACCAAGCGGGGGGGTCTACAATGAGCAGTTCTTC; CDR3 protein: CATSRPSGGVYNEQFF